This T cell receptor beta chain was captured in a study of control samples from healthy donors and cancer patients. Libraries were prepared by immunoSEQ multiplex PCR; TCRdb keeps only in-frame clonotypes and omits some of them. The data hold 100,000 to 150,000 clones, with 88% observed a single time. CDR3 length: 15 residues. With V trimmed by 4 bases and J by 4 bases, 4 bases remained unmatched. Germline V CDR1 and CDR2: SNHLY, FYNNEI. The J gene is TRBJ1-5, the V gene TRBV2, with 10 nucleotides matching TRBD1. The sequenced sample consisted of blood. This TCR derives from a man aged 50 to 60 in good health. CDR3 protein: CASSARDRGNQPQHF. In DNA, the CDR3 is TGTGCCAGCAGTGCCCGGGACAGGGGAAATCAGCCCCAGCATTTT.